The 23 T cell receptor beta chains in this list originate from one sample, sequenced in a study of long-term antiretroviral therapy in people with HIV. Investigators performed immunoSEQ version v3.0 at survey level. Assay used: immunoSEQ multiplex PCR; TCRdb lists only in-frame clones, some missing. The sample has approximately 30,000 clones, over 75% seen once. The material was unsorted PBMCs, obtained 3 years after starting antiretroviral therapy. These receptors all stem from a man aged 40-50 years with HIV.

In this sample, this clone turned up once. This sequence joins TRBV5-5 and TRBJ2-7; tentatively, D is TRBD2 (5 bases). CDR1 and CDR2 from the germline V gene are SGHKS and YYEKEE (reference sequence). This CDR3 has 13 amino acids. The ends were cut back, 2 bases at V and 5 bases at J, with 11 bases in the middle. CDR3 nucleotides: TGTGCCAGCAGCTTCCGACGGGGAGACGAGCAGTACTTC. As protein: CASSFRRGDEQYF.

In the case of this clone: Additional DNA sequences in this sample encode the identical CDR3. This chain links TRBV7-9 with TRBJ1-2; TRBD1 is a possible D gene (5 bases). This CDR3 spans 16 amino acids. V lost 1 base to trimming and J lost 0 bases, with 12 bases between them. CDR1 SEHNR and CDR2 FQNEAQ come from the germline V gene (reference sequence). The DNA of the CDR3 is TGTGCCAGCAGCTTAGAGACGGGGGGAGCTAACTATGGCTACACCTTC. This sequence encodes CASSLETGGANYGYTF.

The rearrangement joins TRBV19 to TRBJ1-1; D is perhaps TRBD1 (5 bases). Germline V gene sequence: CDR1 LNHDA, CDR2 SQIVND (reference sequence). This CDR3 has 12 amino acids. V lost 4 bases and J 4 bases, leaving 7 bases between the germline ends. CDR3 loop: CASSTGLTEAFF. The CDR3 bases are TGTGCCAGTAGTACAGGGCTCACTGAAGCTTTCTTT.

V gene TRBV4-1 combines with J gene TRBJ1-5, with D tentatively TRBD1 (5 bases). The V gene's germline CDR1 is MGHRA and CDR2 YSYEKL. Trimming removed 6 bases from V and 0 bases from J, with 12 bases in between. The CDR3 extends over 15 amino acids. The CDR3 is CASRPGTFSNQPQHF. The CDR3 DNA reads as TGCGCCAGCAGACCCGGGACTTTTAGCAATCAGCCCCAGCATTTT.

The chain's CDR3 is CASSYRRGQGTFEQYF. As DNA, the CDR3 is TGTGCCAGCAGCTATCGGCGGGGACAGGGAACGTTCGAGCAGTACTTC. The rearrangement links TRBV27 to TRBJ2-7; 9 nucleotides match TRBD1. Germline V gives CDR1 MNHEY, CDR2 SMNVEV (reference sequence). CDR3 length: 16 residues. Trimming cost V 6 bases and J 6 bases; bases outside gene matches: 15.

This chain uses TRBV5-4 with TRBJ1-2; perhaps TRBD1 as D (5 bases). Germline loops: CDR1 SGHNT, CDR2 YYREEE (reference sequence). Trimming removed 2 bases from V and 4 bases from J, with 9 bases in between. This CDR3 has 13 amino acids. The CDR3 is CASSLGDGYGYTF. Here the CDR3 DNA reads TGTGCCAGCAGCTTAGGGGATGGCTATGGCTACACCTTC.

V usage is TRBV29-1 and J usage is TRBJ1-2, with 9 bases aligning to TRBD1. The trim removed 5 bases at V and 6 bases at J, leaving 10 bases unmatched. The germline V gene has CDR1 SQVTM and CDR2 ANQGSEA. The CDR3 loop spans 14 amino acids. CDR3 nucleotide sequence: TGCAGCGTTCAAAACAGGGGGCGCTGGGATGGCTACACCTTC. This encodes CSVQNRGRWDGYTF.

The V call is TRBV5-1, the J call TRBJ1-4; 7 bases are shared with TRBD1. The length of the CDR3 is 16 residues. CDR1 SGHRS and CDR2 YFSETQ come from the germline V gene. Germline trimming cut 7 bases from V and 6 bases from J; bases unmatched to any gene: 15. CDR3: CASAHTPAGQYEKLFF. The CDR3, as DNA: TGCGCCAGCGCCCACACCCCGGCGGGACAGTATGAAAAACTGTTTTTT.

The V call is TRBV11-3, the J call TRBJ1-2, with a tentative D call TRBD1 (5 bases). Germline V gene data show CDR1 as SGHNT and CDR2 as YENEEA. This CDR3 comprises 12 residues. Trimming took 8 bases from V and 10 from J, leaving 17 bases between them. CDR3 region: CASGATLVDYTF. Written as DNA, the CDR3 is TGTGCCAGCGGGGCCACGCTGGTCGACTACACCTTC.

The chain employs TRBV30 and TRBJ2-7; no clear D gene. There are 13 residues in the CDR3. The germline gives CDR1 GTSNPN, CDR2 SVGIG (reference sequence). V lost 2 bases and J 2 bases, leaving 10 bases between the germline ends. The CDR3 spells CAWSWGSTYEQYF. In DNA, the CDR3 is TGTGCCTGGAGTTGGGGAAGCACCTACGAGCAGTACTTC. The full variable domain, rest sourced from reference TRBV30 and TRBJ2-7, is SQTIHQWPATLVQPVGSPLSLECTVEGTSNPNLYWYRQAAGRGLQLLFYSVGIGQISSEVPQNLSASRPQDRQFILSSKKLLLSDSGFYLCAWSWGSTYEQYFGPGTRLTVT.

This clone was seen only a few times. V gene TRBV2 combines with J gene TRBJ1-5; D not resolved. Germline V lookup: CDR1 SNHLY, CDR2 FYNNEI. CDR3 size: 13 residues. Trimming cost V 3 bases and J 3 bases, with 6 bases left between them. This CDR3 is CASSDGLNQPQHF. The CDR3, as DNA: TGTGCCAGCAGTGATGGACTCAATCAGCCCCAGCATTTT.

V and J are TRBV27 and TRBJ2-5; D unclear. The V end was cut by 1 base, the J end by 3 bases, with 6 bases between. CDR1 and CDR2 from the germline V gene are MNHEY and SMNVEV (reference sequence). The CDR3 contains 13 residues. Here the CDR3 reads CASSLLAEETQYF. CDR3 sequence (DNA): TGTGCCAGCAGTTTATTGGCAGAAGAGACCCAGTACTTC.

The rearrangement joins TRBV27 to TRBJ2-2; 8 bases agree with TRBD1. CDR1 is MNHEY, CDR2 SMNVEV, per germline (reference sequence). This CDR3 has 18 residues. With V trimmed by 2 bases and J by 1 base, 9 bases remained unmatched. CDR3 coding DNA: TGTGCCAGCAGTTTAGGGACAGGAACGACGAGGAACACCGGGGAGCTGTTTTTT. Translated: CASSLGTGTTRNTGELFF.

This chain uses TRBV20-1 with TRBJ2-4, with D perhaps TRBD2 (5 bases). Trimming removed 5 bases from V and 14 bases from J, with 16 bases in between. Germline CDR1 reads DFQATT; CDR2 reads SNEGSKA (reference sequence). The CDR3 runs to 11 residues. The CDR3 region is CSAPDAAREYF. DNA for the CDR3: TGCAGTGCTCCGGACGCGGCGAGGGAGTACTTC.

The chain recombines TRBV7-8 with TRBJ1-4; TRBD1 is a possible D gene (5 bases). V was trimmed by 5 bases and J by 8 bases, leaving 18 bases between them. Germline loops: CDR1 SGHVS, CDR2 FQNEAQ. The CDR3 consists of 15 residues. In DNA, the CDR3 is TGTGCCAGCAGCCTAGGGGTGGCCCGAGAGGAAAAACTGTTTTTT. This translates into CASSLGVAREEKLFF.

Only a few counts were recorded for this clone. The V call is TRBV2, the J call TRBJ2-1, with 12 bases fitting TRBD1. In germline, CDR1 is SNHLY, CDR2 FYNNEI. Germline trimming cut 3 bases from V and 5 bases from J; bases unmatched to any gene: 5. The CDR3 is 16 amino acids. CDR3 sequence reads: CASSDGTGGRNNEQFF. The CDR3, as DNA: TGTGCCAGCAGTGACGGGACAGGGGGCAGGAACAATGAGCAGTTCTTC.

The V call is TRBV19, the J call TRBJ1-5, with D hard to call. The CDR3 spans 17 residues. Germline CDR1 is LNHDA and CDR2 is SQIVND (reference sequence). V lost 5 bases and J lost 0, with 17 bases in between. The DNA for the CDR3 is TGTGCCAGTAGTTCTTCTGCGGCCCAGTATAGCAATCAGCCCCAGCATTTT. As protein: CASSSSAAQYSNQPQHF.

The genes are TRBV10-3 and TRBJ2-7; D is perhaps TRBD1 (6 bases). Germline-derived CDR1 and CDR2 are ENHRY and SYGVKD. V was clipped by 0 bases and J by 7 bases, with 13 bases between them. The CDR3 is 14 amino acids. The CDR3 loop is CAISESDLGGEQYF. The DNA for the CDR3 is TGTGCCATCAGTGAGTCCGACCTAGGGGGTGAGCAGTACTTC.

This rearrangement joins TRBV5-1 to TRBJ2-1; D call uncertain. V was cut by 4 bases and J by 4 bases, with 9 bases left in between. The CDR3 covers 13 residues. Germline-derived CDR1 and CDR2 are SGHRS and YFSETQ. CDR3 region: CASSRDTYNEQFF. CDR3 DNA: TGCGCCAGCAGCAGGGATACATACAATGAGCAGTTCTTC.

This sequence joins TRBV7-4 and TRBJ1-5, with unresolved D. Germline lookup yields CDR1 SGHVT and CDR2 SQSDAQ. The V gene lost 2 bases and the J gene lost 0 bases, with 14 bases spanning the gap. The CDR3 spans 17 residues. DNA of the CDR3: TGTGCCAGCAGCTTATGCCATTCGACGGATAGCAATCAGCCCCAGCATTTT. Protein product: CASSLCHSTDSNQPQHF.

This chain joins TRBV7-7 and TRBJ1-5; no reliable D call. Trimming took 0 bases from V and 7 from J, leaving 7 bases between them. Germline V gene sequence: CDR1 SSHAT, CDR2 FNYEAQ (reference sequence). CDR3 size: 13 residues. CDR3 nucleotide sequence: TGTGCCAGCAGCTTAGCCCCGGGCCAGCCCCAGCATTTT. It codes for CASSLAPGQPQHF. The variable domain in full, completed from reference TRBV7-7 and TRBJ1-5, reads GAGVSQSPRYKVTKRGQDVTLRCDPISSHATLYWYQQALGQGPEFLTYFNYEAQPDKSGLPSDRFSAERPEGSISTLTIQRTEQRDSAMYRCASSLAPGQPQHFGDGTRLSIL.

This clone has a single count. This chain uses TRBV19 with TRBJ1-2, with D unresolved. The CDR3 runs 13 residues. V was clipped by 4 bases and J by 5 bases, with 11 bases between them. The germline gives CDR1 LNHDA, CDR2 SQIVND (reference sequence). The CDR3 nucleotides are TGTGCCAGTAGTACTTCGGAGGTTTATGGCTACACCTTC. As protein: CASSTSEVYGYTF. The whole variable domain, remainder taken from reference TRBV19 and TRBJ1-2, is DGGITQSPKYLFRKEGQNVTLSCEQNLNHDAMYWYRQDPGQGLRLIYYSQIVNDFQKGDIAEGYSVSREKKESFPLTVTSAQKNPTAFYLCASSTSEVYGYTFGSGTRLTVV.

The rearrangement joins TRBV2 to TRBJ1-2, with D uncertain. Germline lookup yields CDR1 SNHLY and CDR2 FYNNEI. The CDR3 runs 11 residues. The V end lost 9 bases, the J end lost 6 bases, and 11 bases lay between the germline ends. The CDR3: CASADMDGYTF. CDR3 nucleotide sequence: TGTGCCAGTGCTGACATGGATGGCTACACCTTC.